The T cell receptor beta chain under discussion was sequenced for a study of post-analysis software for immune sequencing data. Study-wide findings and caveats: About five TRBV segments, including TRBV5-6, TRBV5-1 and TRBV20-1, were more frequent in patients than controls. Controls showed significantly higher normalized Chao1 diversity than did multiple sclerosis patients.

cDNA libraries for TCR beta contained unique molecular identifiers. TCRdb analysed the PCR reads with MiXCR anew, one entry per CDR3 protein. Of roughly 600,000 distinct CDR3 sequences in the sample, roughly 47% were seen once. In its sample, this clonotype was seen many times. The antigen is unknown. Trimming removed 6 bases from V and 3 bases from J; junction bases left unmatched: 5. The CDR3 totals 13 residues. Sequenced: blood. This clonotype was sampled from a girl between 5 and 17 years old with multiple sclerosis. This chain connects TRBV12-3 or TRBV12-4 to TRBJ2-7; TRBD2 aligns across 7 bases. For the CDR3, the DNA is TGTGCCAGCAGCCCGGGGGGAAACTACGAGCAGTACTTC. This encodes CASSPGGNYEQYF.